The TCR beta chain under discussion was sequenced for a study of OX40 agonist ivuxolimab in advanced cancers. About the study as a whole: The costimulatory receptor OX40 (CD134) was targeted by ivuxolimab, a fully human IgG2 agonistic monoclonal antibody. Intravenous ivuxolimab was administered to patients every 2 weeks at six dose levels: 0.01, 0.1, 0.3, 1.5, 3 and 10 mg/kg. Of the approximately 53 patients in dose escalation, 19 had hepatocellular carcinoma, around 15 had melanoma, 9 had renal cell carcinoma and 9 had head and neck cancer. The dose-escalation cohort was around 84% male with a mean age of around 64 years, ranging from 23 to 79. Prior anti-PD-1, anti-PD-L1 or anti-CTLA-4 therapy was permitted, and roughly two fifths of dose-escalation patients had received checkpoint inhibitors. Partial responses occurred in three dose-escalation patients, of whom one had hepatocellular carcinoma and two had cutaneous melanoma. Peripheral TCRbeta sequencing aimed to test whether ivuxolimab altered TCR sequence diversity and caused clonal T-cell expansion. The paper covers the monotherapy dose-escalation part of the phase I ivuxolimab trial, which included N ≈ 52 patients.

Worth noting for this clone: The clone's antigen remains unknown. No much larger clonotype is one base removed from it; base qualities were not supplied.

Reading from cysteine to phenylalanine, the CDR3 counts 14 amino acids. Only the CDR3 region is kept as DNA, spanning 42 bases read in frame from base 1. CDR1 and CDR2 are drawn from the germline V gene (reference sequence): MNHNY, SVGAGI. V is cut by 8 bases and J by 1 base, and the space between the germline ends is 13 bases. Patients with a history of autoimmune disease or receiving systemic immunosuppression were excluded from the trial. Peripheral blood for TCR sequencing was drawn from every dose cohort at baseline, at cycle 4 day 1 and at cycle 7 day 1. The samples were drawn from a first-in-human, open-label, multicenter phase I dose-escalation trial of ivuxolimab. The trial enrolled adults with locally advanced or metastatic head and neck squamous cell, hepatocellular, melanoma or renal cell carcinoma. Before TCR sequencing, CD4+ T cells and CD8+ T cells were sorted from peripheral blood as separate populations.

Results the study describes overall, beyond this receptor: Low levels of normalized T-cell clonal expansion were also seen in some patients who did not respond. In partial responders in the 0.1-3.0 mg/kg groups, normalized peripheral clonal expansion was found to be among the lowest, especially among CD8+ T cells. The antigen specificity of the peripheral T cells that underwent clonal expansion was not determined. On average, CD8+ T cells showed more expanded clones than CD4+ T cells after ivuxolimab. At doses of 0.1 to 3.0 mg/kg, clonal expansion of both CD4+ and CD8+ blood T cells was observed from baseline to week 6.

For sequencing of the TCRbeta CDR3 region, genomic DNA was extracted from the sorted cells. TCRbeta CDR3 regions were sequenced using the immunoSEQ Assay. The source is immuneACCESS, and TCRdb retained only in-frame sequences with V and J called. Part of the clones is not carried over; for the studies checked, unresolved V genes explain less than half of this, and the remainder is unexplained. The sample table contains tens of thousands of clones; only one count was recorded for over 75% of them. Under 4% of the sample rests with the top ten. The origin of this receptor is an adult with an advanced solid tumor such as melanoma, head and neck, liver or kidney cancer. The starting material was CD4+ or CD8+ T cells sorted from blood, obtained in a trial of the OX40 agonist ivuxolimab. The rearranged segments are TRBV6-6 and TRBJ2-3; a confident D gene designation cannot be given. The CDR3 amino acid sequence is: CASLLTGGTDTQYF. The sequenced DNA is TGTGCCAGCCTTCTGACGGGTGGCACAGATACGCAGTATTTT.